This is a list of T cell receptor beta chains from one sample in a study of OX40 agonist ivuxolimab in advanced cancers. The data were produced by immunoSEQ multiplex PCR, yet TCRdb's version contains in-frame clones alone and is incomplete. The data contain over 95,000 clones, approximately 83% of them seen just once; the ten biggest clones take up more than 1.2%. The specimen was CD4+ or CD8+ T cells sorted from blood, collected in a trial of the OX40 agonist ivuxolimab. All receptors come from an adult with an advanced solid tumor such as melanoma, head and neck, liver or kidney cancer. CDR3s include the opening cysteine and the closing phenylalanine or tryptophan. D genes are given only for firm matches. Size is stated for part of the rows, as once, few or many counts, or as a class when the clone is expanded.

NA,NA,TRBJ1-2,TRBV28,CASSREKLGGRHGYTF,TGTGCCAGCAGTCGAGAAAAGTTAGGGGGTAGGCATGGCTACACCTTC
NA,NA,TRBJ1-2,TRBV28,CASSTGPDNYGYTF,TGTGCCAGCAGTACCGGGCCAGATAACTATGGCTACACCTTC
NA,NA,TRBJ1-4,TRBV6-6,CASSYGQHNEKLFF,TGTGCCAGCAGTTACGGGCAGCATAATGAAAAACTGTTTTTT
NA,NA,TRBJ1-1,TRBV2,CASSVRVMAFF,TGTGCCAGCAGTGTGAGGGTAATGGCTTTCTTT
TRBD2,NA,TRBJ2-1,TRBV5-1,CASTGGPSGLFSYNEQFF,TGCGCCAGCACGGGGGGGCCTAGCGGTTTATTCTCCTACAATGAGCAGTTCTTC
TRBD1,NA,TRBJ1-1,TRBV5-4,CASSYGQGNTEAFF,TGTGCCAGCAGCTACGGACAGGGGAACACTGAAGCTTTCTTT
TRBD2,NA,TRBJ2-3,TRBV6-5,CASTTPGGPRGTQYF,TGTGCCAGCACCACCCCGGGAGGGCCTAGAGGTACGCAGTATTTT
NA,NA,TRBJ1-1,TRBV15,CATSRVPGGAFF,TGTGCCACCAGCAGAGTACCCGGGGGGGCTTTCTTT
TRBD2,NA,TRBJ2-2,TRBV4-1,CASSQATSGRADTGELFF,TGCGCCAGCAGCCAAGCGACTAGCGGGAGGGCCGACACCGGGGAGCTGTTTTTT
TRBD1,NA,TRBJ1-4,TRBV6-6,CASSVQGRSEKLFF,TGTGCCAGCAGCGTACAGGGGCGGTCTGAAAAACTGTTTTTT
TRBD1,NA,TRBJ2-5,TRBV6-1,CASRVQGAQGTQYF,TGTGCCAGCAGGGTACAGGGGGCCCAAGGGACCCAGTACTTC
NA,few,TRBJ2-5,TRBV4-2,CASSQGWTEETQYF,TGTGCCAGCAGCCAAGGGTGGACCGAAGAGACCCAGTACTTC
NA,few,TRBJ1-2,TRBV5-1,CASSSTQGGGYGYTF,TGCGCCAGCAGTTCGACCCAAGGGGGAGGCTATGGCTACACCTTC
TRBD1,NA,TRBJ2-1,TRBV11-2,CASSSTGLNEQFF,TGTGCCAGCAGTTCGACAGGGTTAAATGAGCAGTTCTTC
NA,NA,TRBJ1-1,TRBV5-8,CASSLGRWNTEAFF,TGTGCCAGCAGCCTTGGACGCTGGAACACTGAAGCTTTCTTT
TRBD1,NA,TRBJ2-1,TRBV19,CASFPHDRAPYNEQFF,TGTGCCAGTTTTCCCCATGACAGGGCCCCCTACAATGAGCAGTTCTTC
TRBD1,NA,TRBJ2-1,TRBV5-1,CASSIRQGVANNEQFF,TGCGCCAGCAGCATCCGACAGGGGGTCGCTAACAATGAGCAGTTCTTC
NA,once,TRBJ1-2,TRBV7-2,CASSGRRGEVDTF,TGTGCCAGCAGCGGACGACGCGGAGAGGTTGACACCTTC
NA,NA,TRBJ1-5,TRBV2,CASTRVYSNQPQHF,TGTGCCAGCACAAGGGTTTATAGCAATCAGCCCCAGCATTTT
NA,few,TRBJ1-1,TRBV7-8,CASSSSSGARNTEAFF,TGTGCCAGCAGCTCCTCATCGGGGGCACGGAACACTGAAGCTTTCTTT
TRBD1,once,TRBJ2-5,TRBV19,CASSQITGAPQETQYF,TGTGCCAGTAGTCAAATTACAGGGGCCCCACAAGAGACCCAGTACTTC
NA,NA,TRBJ1-5,TRBV10-3,CAISESTRQPQHF,TGTGCCATCAGTGAGTCGACTCGGCAGCCCCAGCATTTT
NA,NA,TRBJ2-2,TRBV7-3,CASSFHSRAANTGELFF,TGTGCCAGCAGCTTTCACTCCCGGGCCGCGAACACCGGGGAGCTGTTTTTT
NA,NA,TRBJ2-1,TRBV7-2,CASSSGPTSRKGNEQFF,TGTGCCAGCAGCTCCGGCCCGACTAGTAGAAAAGGCAATGAGCAGTTCTTC
NA,NA,TRBJ1-1,TRBV7-2,CASSVGGGRHTEAFF,TGTGCCAGCAGCGTCGGAGGAGGGCGGCACACTGAAGCTTTCTTT
NA,NA,TRBJ2-2,TRBV6-5,CASSALRAGELFF,NA
TRBD1,NA,TRBJ2-3,TRBV18,CASSLRTGLDTQYF,TGTGCCAGCTCACTCCGGACAGGGCTAGATACGCAGTATTTT
NA,once,TRBJ1-1,TRBV7-2,CASSLARAAFF,TGTGCCAGCAGCTTAGCCAGGGCAGCTTTCTTT
NA,NA,TRBJ2-1,TRBV9,CASSVQGPGNSYNEQFF,TGTGCCAGCAGCGTCCAAGGCCCCGGAAACTCCTACAATGAGCAGTTCTTC
TRBD1,NA,TRBJ1-6,TRBV11-2,CASSLGAAAGGLSPLHF,TGTGCCAGCAGCTTAGGCGCGGCTGCAGGGGGTCTGTCACCCCTCCACTTT
NA,NA,TRBJ1-1,TRBV5-4,CASTLVGGGTEAFF,TGTGCCAGCACCCTGGTGGGTGGGGGCACTGAAGCTTTCTTT
NA,NA,TRBJ2-6,TRBV5-1,CASSPDSGANVLTF,TGCGCCAGCAGCCCAGACTCTGGGGCCAACGTCCTGACTTTC
NA,NA,TRBJ2-2,TRBV5-5,CASSLVADTGELFF,TGTGCCAGCAGCTTGGTGGCTGACACCGGGGAGCTGTTTTTT
NA,NA,TRBJ1-2,TRBV15,CATSSPDRLVGYTF,TGTGCCACCAGCAGCCCGGATAGACTGGTTGGCTACACCTTC
NA,NA,TRBJ1-1,TRBV6-6,CASTQWQPGTEAFF,TGTGCCAGCACCCAGTGGCAGCCGGGGACTGAAGCTTTCTTT
NA,NA,TRBJ1-1,TRBV4-1,CASSQGPSSGLTEAFF,TGCGCCAGCAGCCAAGGCCCTTCCTCCGGGTTGACTGAAGCTTTCTTT
TRBD1,once,TRBJ2-4,TRBV29-1,CSTRDRGTKNIQYF,TGCAGCACCCGGGACAGGGGTACCAAAAACATTCAGTACTTC
NA,NA,TRBJ1-3,TRBV29-1,CSALDSRDTIYF,TGCAGCGCCCTGGACTCCAGAGACACCATATATTTT
TRBD2,NA,TRBJ2-2,TRBV7-9,CASPTSGAISNTGELFF,TGTGCCAGCCCCACTAGCGGGGCCATATCGAACACCGGGGAGCTGTTTTTT
TRBD2,NA,TRBJ2-2,TRBV19,CASSPSGRLTGELFF,TGTGCCAGTAGTCCCAGCGGGAGATTAACCGGGGAGCTGTTTTTT